This TCR beta chain stems from a study of OX40 agonist ivuxolimab in advanced cancers. The study's findings and limits: At 0.1 to 3.0 mg/kg, CD4+ and CD8+ blood T cells expanded clonally by week 6. Relatively little clonal expansion, among the lowest observed, appeared in partial responders at 0.1-3.0 mg/kg.

Assay: immunoSEQ multiplex PCR; the TCRdb copy retains only in-frame clones and omits some. Among roughly 100,000 clones listed, over 80% were seen once. Note on this clone: No antigen is known for it.

The germline CDR1 and CDR2 sequences are SGHNT and YYREEE (reference sequence). The CDR3 length is 15 residues. The ends were cut back, 0 bases at V and 11 bases at J, with 19 bases in the middle. The sequence was collected from an adult with an advanced solid tumor such as melanoma, head and neck, liver or kidney cancer. The chain joins TRBV5-4 to TRBJ2-3; weak D call: TRBD1 (5 bases). Sequencing used CD4+ or CD8+ T cells sorted from blood, obtained in a trial of the OX40 agonist ivuxolimab. Written as DNA, the CDR3 is TGTGCCAGCAGCTTGGCTGATCCGACACAGGACGGGCAGTATTTT. It yields the protein CASSLADPTQDGQYF.